The present entry profiles one T cell receptor (beta chain) with its context. This entry is derived from a study of blood T cell repertoires in COVID-19. Here immunoSEQ multiplex PCR was the method, and the copy in TCRdb shows in-frame clones only, minus some. The table shows fewer than 200,000 clones, with about 88% occurring only once. CDR1 GTSNPN and CDR2 SVGIG come from the germline V gene (reference sequence). V lost 5 bases and J 1 base, leaving 11 bases between the germline ends. The CDR3 runs to 13 residues. The clonotype originates from a woman aged 18 to 35 who had recovered from COVID-19. Source material: PBMCs or T cells enriched from blood (not recorded which). The chain employs TRBV30 and TRBJ1-1, with D possibly matching TRBD1 (6 bases). CDR3 nucleotides: TGTGCCTGGGGTAGGACAGCGAACACTGAAGCTTTCTTT. It translates to CAWGRTANTEAFF.